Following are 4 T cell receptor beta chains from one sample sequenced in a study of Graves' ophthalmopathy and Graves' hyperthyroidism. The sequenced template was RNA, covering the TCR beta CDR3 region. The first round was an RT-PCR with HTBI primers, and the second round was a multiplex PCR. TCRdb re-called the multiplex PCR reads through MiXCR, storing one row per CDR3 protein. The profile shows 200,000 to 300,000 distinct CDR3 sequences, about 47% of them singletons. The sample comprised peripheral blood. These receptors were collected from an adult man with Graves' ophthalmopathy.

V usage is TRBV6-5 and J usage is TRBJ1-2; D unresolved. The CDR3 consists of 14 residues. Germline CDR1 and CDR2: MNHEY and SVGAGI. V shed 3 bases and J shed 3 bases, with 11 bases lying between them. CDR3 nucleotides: TGTGCCAGCAGTTATTCGGCTGGGGACTATGGCTACACCTTC. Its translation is CASSYSAGDYGYTF.

CDR3 sequence: CASKDTYEQYF. The CDR3 DNA reads TGTGCCAGCAAGGACACTTACGAGCAGTACTTC. The V gene is TRBV10-3, the J gene TRBJ2-7; tentative D call: TRBD1 (5 bases). The V gene's germline CDR1 is ENHRY and CDR2 SYGVKD. The CDR3 loop spans 11 amino acids. V lost 10 bases and J lost 4, with 11 bases in between.

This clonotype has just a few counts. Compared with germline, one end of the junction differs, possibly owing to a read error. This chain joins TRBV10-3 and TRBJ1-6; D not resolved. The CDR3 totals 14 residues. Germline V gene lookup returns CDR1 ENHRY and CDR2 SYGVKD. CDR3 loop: CASSYGRNNSPLHF. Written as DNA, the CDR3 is TGTGCCAGCAGTTACGGCAGGAATAATTCACCCCTCCACTTT.

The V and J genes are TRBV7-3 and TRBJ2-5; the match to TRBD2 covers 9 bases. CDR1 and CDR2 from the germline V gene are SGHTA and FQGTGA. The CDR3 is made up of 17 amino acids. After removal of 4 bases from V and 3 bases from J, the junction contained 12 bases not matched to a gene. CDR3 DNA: TGTGCCAGCAGCTCCAGGGTTAGCGGGAGCTATAAAGAGACCCAGTACTTC. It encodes CASSSRVSGSYKETQYF.